This T cell receptor beta chain appears in the sequencing data of a study of T cells in Graves' hyperthyroidism and ophthalmopathy. Across the study: Peripheral blood was taken when the disease was first diagnosed, before any treatment began.

Stable hyperthyroidism: no ophthalmopathy progression over 18 months of follow-up. The hyperthyroidism patients had all been newly diagnosed, and their disease duration was under 2 months. Their ages ranged from 18 to 65 years. Not enrolled were patients with uncontrolled infection, other autoimmune disease, pregnancy or lactation. TCR beta CDR3 regions were amplified from RNA. The primer set for the first-round RT-PCR of the TCR CDR3 was HTBI. TCRdb itself ran the multiplex PCR reads through MiXCR, one entry per CDR3 protein. The sample has nearly 110,000 distinct CDR3 sequences; 15% to 20% are singletons. Only one count was recorded for this clonotype. Germline V lookup: CDR1 SGHRS, CDR2 YFSETQ. Trimming cost V 4 bases and J 8 bases; bases outside gene matches: 11. The CDR3 spans 14 residues.

Sample: blood. This chain links TRBV5-1 with TRBJ1-2, with TRBD1 matching 7 bases. This TCR was sampled from a woman in her 50s with Graves' hyperthyroidism. The CDR3 loop is CASSPGQGEPGYTF. DNA for the CDR3: TGCGCCAGCAGCCCGGGGCAGGGGGAGCCAGGCTACACCTTC.